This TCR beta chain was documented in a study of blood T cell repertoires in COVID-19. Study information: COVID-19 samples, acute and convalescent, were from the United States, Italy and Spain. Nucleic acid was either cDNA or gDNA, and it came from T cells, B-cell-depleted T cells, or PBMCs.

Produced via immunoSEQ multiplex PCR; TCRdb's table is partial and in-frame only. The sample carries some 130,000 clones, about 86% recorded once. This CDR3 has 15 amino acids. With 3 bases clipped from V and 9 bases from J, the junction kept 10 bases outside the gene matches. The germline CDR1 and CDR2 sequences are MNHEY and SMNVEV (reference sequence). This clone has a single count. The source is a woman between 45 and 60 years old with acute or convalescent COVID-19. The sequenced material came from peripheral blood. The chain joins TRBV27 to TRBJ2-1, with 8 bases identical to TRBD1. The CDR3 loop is CASSFGTGIYGEQFF. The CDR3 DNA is TGTGCCAGCAGTTTCGGGACAGGCATCTATGGTGAGCAGTTCTTC.